Below are 32 T cell receptor beta chains sequenced from a single sample in a study of Ad26.COV2.S vaccination and SARS-CoV-2 variants. Treatment meaning: approximately 18 received Ad26.COV2.S at low or high dose, single or two shots; about 5 received placebo; per-sample allocation not given. It was on day 63 after the first vaccine or placebo injection that samples were taken. Method: immunoSEQ multiplex PCR; TCRdb's copy keeps in-frame clones and lacks some. This table has 380,000 or so clones, about 83% appearing once. This sample comprised peripheral blood, obtained in a trial of Ad26.COV2.S vaccine versus placebo. The receptors shown here come from a person between 18 and 65 years old who received the Ad26.COV2.S COVID-19 vaccine or a placebo.

This chain connects TRBV6-2 or TRBV6-3 to TRBJ1-2; D gene uncertain. This CDR3 contains 15 residues. Trimming cost V 4 bases and J 8 bases, with 20 bases left between them. Germline assignment: CDR1 MNHEY and CDR2 SVGEGT. CDR3 in amino acids: CASSSKLDLLWGYTF. The CDR3 nucleotides read TGTGCCAGCAGTTCAAAACTCGATCTACTATGGGGCTACACCTTC.

This chain's CDR3 is CASSPDTSTDTQYF. As DNA, the CDR3 is TGTGCCAGCAGTCCGGATACTAGCACAGATACGCAGTATTTT. This sequence joins TRBV2 and TRBJ2-3, with D hard to call. There are 14 residues in the CDR3. The germline CDR1 and CDR2 sequences are SNHLY and FYNNEI. V was shortened by 5 bases and J by 0 bases, with 9 bases between the two germline ends.

V is TRBV27 and J is TRBJ1-1; D remains ambiguous. The V gene's germline CDR1 is MNHEY and CDR2 SMNVEV (reference sequence). V lost 0 bases and J lost 1, with 6 bases in between. The CDR3 is made up of 14 amino acids. The CDR3 is CASSLSLGNTEAFF. The CDR3 DNA sequence: TGTGCCAGCAGTTTATCTTTAGGGAACACTGAAGCTTTCTTT.

The chain is built from TRBV11-3 and TRBJ2-1, with D possibly called TRBD1 or TRBD2 (6 bases each). Germline V gene data show CDR1 as SGHNT and CDR2 as YENEEA. The CDR3 is 18 residues long. Trimming removed 5 bases at V and 3 bases at J, with 23 bases between. The CDR3 is CASSKSPRWGANYNEQFF. The CDR3, as DNA: TGTGCCAGCAGCAAAAGCCCCCGCTGGGGGGCTAACTACAATGAGCAGTTCTTC.

The gene calls are TRBV30 and TRBJ2-3; D ambiguous. CDR1 is GTSNPN and CDR2 is SVGIG in the germline V gene (reference sequence). The CDR3 has 10 residues. The DNA for the CDR3 is TGTGCGGGCCGCACAGATACGCAGTATTTT. It translates to CAGRTDTQYF.

Regarding this clone: The same CDR3 is also encoded by other DNA sequences in this sample. This rearrangement joins TRBV5-1 to TRBJ2-3; unclear D gene. The CDR3 runs to 15 residues. Trimming took off 0 bases at V and 1 base at J, with 9 bases between the two ends. Germline V gene sequence: CDR1 SGHRS, CDR2 YFSETQ. CDR3 loop: CASSLGARGTDTQYF. In DNA form, the CDR3 reads TGCGCCAGCAGCTTGGGAGCCAGAGGCACAGATACGCAGTATTTT. The full variable domain, its missing parts supplied by reference TRBV5-1 and TRBJ2-3, is KAGVTQTPRYLIKTRGQQVTLSCSPISGHRSVSWYQQTPGQGLQFLFEYFSETQRNKGNFPGRFSGRQFSNSRSEMNVSTLELGDSALYLCASSLGARGTDTQYFGPGTRLTVL.

CDR3 in DNA: TGTGCCAGCAGTGAAGCGCCGCCAGCGGCTCGGGGCGAGCAGTACTTC. Translating it yields CASSEAPPAARGEQYF. The rearrangement uses TRBV6-1 and TRBJ2-7; a weak D match, TRBD2 (5 bases). CDR1 MNHNS and CDR2 SASEGT come from the germline V gene. V gave up 0 bases and J gave up 6 bases, with 18 bases separating them. The CDR3 spans 16 residues.

The genes are TRBV12-5 and TRBJ1-1, with D tentatively TRBD1 (6 bases). Per germline, CDR1 LGHNT and CDR2 FRNRAP. V shed 4 bases and J shed 7 bases, with 13 bases lying between them. This CDR3 comprises 13 residues. CDR3 DNA: TGTGCTAGTGGTTCACCGGGGGACAATGAAGCTTTCTTT. This encodes CASGSPGDNEAFF.

This clone was detected once. The V gene is TRBV19, the J gene TRBJ1-1, with 9 bases lining up with TRBD1. The CDR3 consists of 15 residues. With V trimmed by 6 bases and J by 5 bases, 10 bases remained unmatched. Germline V CDR1 and CDR2: LNHDA, SQIVND (reference sequence). The chain's CDR3 is CASRWDRAIATEAFF. CDR3 bases: TGTGCCAGTAGATGGGACAGGGCGATAGCGACTGAAGCTTTCTTT.

This chain's CDR3 is CASSEGFATQYF. The CDR3 DNA reads as TGTGCCAGCAGCGAGGGCTTCGCGACCCAGTACTTC. This sequence joins TRBV7-2 and TRBJ2-5; TRBD2 might be the D (5 bases). Per the germline V gene, CDR1 is SGHTA and CDR2 is FQGNSA. V lost 5 bases, J lost 7 bases, and 11 bases lay in between. The CDR3 runs to 12 residues.

The chain recombines TRBV18 with TRBJ2-1; 13 bases map to TRBD2. CDR1 and CDR2 (germline): KGHSH, LQKENI. With 5 bases clipped from V and 6 bases from J, the junction kept 4 bases outside the gene matches. The CDR3 length is 15 residues. The CDR3 is CASSGTSGIGNEQFF. The CDR3 nucleotides read TGTGCCAGCTCAGGGACTAGCGGGATTGGCAATGAGCAGTTCTTC. Full variable domain (remainder filled in from reference TRBV18 and TRBJ2-1): NAGVMQNPRHLVRRRGQEARLRCSPMKGHSHVYWYRQLPEEGLKFMVYLQKENIIDESGMPKERFSAEFPKEGPSILRIQQVVRGDSAAYFCASSGTSGIGNEQFFGPGTRLTVL.

The chain joins TRBV9 to TRBJ2-3; tentatively, D is TRBD1 or TRBD2 (5 bases each). Germline loops: CDR1 SGDLS, CDR2 YYNGEE. Trimming took off 1 base at V and 6 bases at J, with 12 bases between the two ends. This CDR3 comprises 14 residues. The CDR3, as DNA: TGTGCCAGCAGCGTAACCCCGGGGCAGGATACGCAGTATTTT. Residues: CASSVTPGQDTQYF.

This clone was observed many times. This sequence joins TRBV5-3 and TRBJ2-5; 12 nucleotides line up with TRBD2. TRBV5-3 is an ORF; its function is uncertain. V shed 1 base, J shed 4 bases, and the junction held 2 bases outside the gene matches. The CDR3 sequence is 15 residues long. This chain's CDR3 is CARSLLAGGPETQYF. CDR3 sequence (DNA): TGTGCCAGAAGCTTGCTAGCGGGGGGGCCAGAGACCCAGTACTTC.

The chain employs TRBV6-5 and TRBJ2-3; TRBD2 matches 7 bases. The V segment lost 6 bases and the J segment 5 bases; nucleotides outside the gene matches: 2. The CDR3 spans 12 residues. In germline, CDR1 is MNHEY, CDR2 SVGAGI. CDR3 coding DNA: TGTGCCAGCAGGATAGCGGGAGATACGCAGTATTTT. Its protein is CASRIAGDTQYF.

The count of this clone is one. The V call is TRBV25-1, the J call TRBJ1-6; D is unresolved. Germline values: CDR1 MGHDK, CDR2 SYGVNS. V lost 3 bases and J 9 bases, leaving 9 bases between the germline ends. The CDR3 is made up of 13 amino acids. This CDR3 is CASSDPGFSPLHF. DNA of the CDR3: TGTGCCAGCAGTGATCCCGGGTTTTCACCCCTCCACTTT.

The chain carries TRBV4-1 and TRBJ2-1; D remains unclear. Trimming shortened V by 1 base and J by 6 bases, and 7 bases separated the two germline ends. From germline, CDR1 is MGHRA and CDR2 YSYEKL. The CDR3 runs 13 residues. The CDR3 coding sequence is TGCGCCAGCAGCCAAGGGCTCTCCAATGAGCAGTTCTTC. Amino acids: CASSQGLSNEQFF.

This chain links TRBV19 with TRBJ2-3, with 7 bases fitting TRBD2. The trim removed 5 bases at V and 6 bases at J, leaving 8 bases unmatched. This CDR3 spans 14 amino acids. Germline V gene data show CDR1 as LNHDA and CDR2 as SQIVND (reference sequence). The CDR3 sequence: CASSSPWEGDTQYF. CDR3 nucleotides: TGTGCCAGTAGTTCTCCCTGGGAGGGGGATACGCAGTATTTT.

Judged by abundance, this clone is medium-sized. The rearrangement joins TRBV7-9 to TRBJ1-4; TRBD1 matches 9 bases. CDR3 length equals 15 residues. Germline V gene lookup returns CDR1 SEHNR and CDR2 FQNEAQ (reference sequence). The J segment lost 10 bases and the V segment lost 5 bases, leaving 11 bases of the junction unmatched. The CDR3 loop reads CASSPPGQGVVKLFF. The CDR3 DNA follows: TGTGCCAGCAGCCCTCCGGGACAGGGAGTGGTAAAACTGTTTTTT.

V gene TRBV24-1 combines with J gene TRBJ2-1; 7 nucleotides line up with TRBD2. CDR1 is KGHDR, CDR2 SFDVKD, per germline. The CDR3 has 12 amino acids. V trimming: 7 bases; J trimming: 10 bases; junction bases outside the gene matches: 6. The CDR3 region is CATSALGGEQFF. As DNA, the CDR3 is TGTGCCACCAGCGCCCTGGGGGGGGAGCAGTTCTTC.

The CDR3 region has the DNA TGTGCCAGCAGCTTAGACTGGGACAGGACCGTCTACTTC. Protein: CASSLDWDRTVYF. The chain carries TRBV7-2 and TRBJ2-4, with TRBD1 matching over 8 bases. J lost 16 bases, V lost 1 base, and 9 bases had no gene match. Germline lookup yields CDR1 SGHTA and CDR2 FQGNSA. The CDR3 spans 13 residues.

As regards this clone: A read error is possible here, since a much larger clone lies one base away. The chain employs TRBV2 and TRBJ1-6; D uncertain. Trimming shortened V by 4 bases and J by 0 bases, and 7 bases separated the two germline ends. The CDR3 is 15 amino acids. Germline assignment: CDR1 SNHLY and CDR2 FYNNEI. The CDR3 coding sequence is TGTGCCAGCAGTGGATGGAGCTCCTATAATTCACCCCTCCACTTT. It codes for CASSGWSSYNSPLHF. The full variable domain, in which reference TRBV2 and TRBJ1-6 provide the parts outside the CDR3, is EPEVTQTPSHQVTQMGQEVILRCVPISNHLYFYWYRQILGQKVEFLVSFYNNEISEKSEIFDDQFSVERPDGSNFTLKIRSTKLEDSAMYFCASSGWSSYNSPLHFGNGTRLTVT.

The chain couples TRBV11-1 to TRBJ2-7; tentatively, D is TRBD1 (6 bases). This CDR3 region has 13 residues. Trimming removed 3 bases at V and 4 bases at J, with 10 bases between. Per germline, CDR1 SGHAT and CDR2 FQDESV (reference sequence). The chain's CDR3 is CASSFNRGYEQYF. The CDR3 coding sequence is TGTGCCAGCAGCTTCAATAGGGGGTACGAGCAGTACTTC.

This clone has only one observation. V gene TRBV3-1 (or the pseudogene TRBV3-2) combines with J gene TRBJ1-6; D perhaps matches TRBD1 (6 bases). Trimming removed 8 bases at V and 7 bases at J, with 18 bases between. The CDR3 extends over 15 amino acids. In germline, CDR1 is LGHDT, CDR2 YNNKEL (reference sequence). The CDR3 reads CASELGGISNSPLHF. CDR3 nucleotide sequence: TGTGCCAGCGAACTAGGGGGGATCAGCAATTCACCCCTCCACTTT.

This sequence joins TRBV12-5 and TRBJ1-1; D remains ambiguous. The germline V gene has CDR1 LGHNT and CDR2 FRNRAP. The CDR3 is 13 residues long. Deletions cut 7 bases from V and 3 bases from J, with 12 bases between. CDR3 coding DNA: TGTGCTAGTGTTAAAAATCTTGACACTGAAGCTTTCTTT. It codes for CASVKNLDTEAFF.

This rearrangement joins TRBV5-4 to TRBJ2-3; no reliable D call. V shed 2 bases and J shed 2 bases, with 3 bases lying between them. The CDR3 runs to 12 residues. The V gene's germline CDR1 is SGHNT and CDR2 YYREEE (reference sequence). The CDR3 DNA sequence: TGTGCCAGCAGCTTTACCACAGATACGCAGTATTTT. Its protein product is CASSFTTDTQYF.

The genes are TRBV7-2 and TRBJ1-3; D gene ambiguous. CDR3 length equals 16 residues. CDR1 and CDR2 from the germline V gene are SGHTA and FQGNSA. With 3 bases removed from V and 1 base from J, the gap between germline ends came to 13 bases. This chain's CDR3 is CASSLGSPFSGNTIYF. CDR3 DNA: TGTGCCAGCAGCTTGGGCAGTCCGTTTTCTGGAAACACCATATATTTT.

The V call is TRBV7-9, the J call TRBJ2-3; 11 nucleotides align to TRBD2. CDR1 is SEHNR and CDR2 is FQNEAQ in the germline V gene (reference sequence). V lost 10 bases and J lost 1; bases outside the gene matches: 4. CDR3 length equals 14 residues. CDR3 sequence: CATQTSGGTDTQYF. The CDR3 DNA reads TGTGCCACCCAGACTAGCGGGGGCACAGATACGCAGTATTTT.

The chain couples TRBV5-1 to TRBJ2-3, with a tentative D call TRBD1 (6 bases). The CDR3 loop spans 15 amino acids. CDR1 is SGHRS, CDR2 YFSETQ, per germline. V was pared by 2 bases and J by 0 bases, with 10 bases between. CDR3 amino acids: CASSLTGISTDTQYF. DNA for the CDR3: TGCGCCAGCAGCTTAACAGGGATTAGCACAGATACGCAGTATTTT.

V is TRBV7-3 and J is TRBJ2-1; the D gene is possibly TRBD2 (6 bases). Trimming shortened V by 5 bases and J by 8 bases, and 13 bases separated the two germline ends. Per germline, CDR1 SGHTA and CDR2 FQGTGA. CDR3 length equals 13 residues. CDR3 in amino acids: CASSRWGEHEQFF. The CDR3 bases are TGTGCCAGCAGCCGCTGGGGGGAGCATGAGCAGTTCTTC.

A few counts support this clone. The V gene is TRBV10-3, the J gene TRBJ2-2; D remains unclear. Germline V gene sequence: CDR1 ENHRY, CDR2 SYGVKD. The germline V and J ends were trimmed by 0 bases and 2 bases, with 7 bases remaining between them. The CDR3 has 15 amino acids. In DNA form, the CDR3 reads TGTGCCATCAGTGAGTCGATCGTAAACACCGGGGAGCTGTTTTTT. It specifies CAISESIVNTGELFF.

This chain links TRBV21-1 with TRBJ1-4; TRBD1, the table's D call, was not compared with the DNA. TRBV21-1 is classified as a pseudogene. There are 14 residues in the CDR3. The CDR3 protein is CASSASGVREKLFF. CDR3 DNA: TGTGCCAGCAGCGCATCAGGGGTTCGCGAAAAACTGTTTTTT.

The rearrangement uses TRBV24-1 and TRBJ2-1, with D perhaps matching TRBD2 (6 bases). The length of the CDR3 is 13 residues. V lost 7 bases, J lost 10 bases, and 16 bases lay in between. Looked up from germline, CDR1 is KGHDR and CDR2 is SFDVKD. The CDR3 spells CATSSRGVGEQFF. CDR3 bases: TGTGCCACCAGCTCTCGCGGGGTTGGGGAGCAGTTCTTC.